This T cell receptor beta chain was observed in a study of T cells in women clearing cervical HPV infection. Study as a whole: Donors had HPV16-related CIN3 or worse; 2 had invasive cancer. Blood came at first lesion visit for cases, post-clearance for controls. General observations from the study: It is unknown whether associations predate infection; no effector/memory or HPV-specific sorting.

Using immunoSEQ multiplex PCR, the repertoire was profiled, and TCRdb retains in-frame clones only, with some absent. The sample holds tens of thousands of clones. Comment on this clone: Its antigen is not known. The sequence runs out 3 residues before the end of the CDR3; the remainder is reconstructed from the germline J gene. Different DNA sequences within this sample yield the same CDR3.

The V and J ends lost 4 bases and 1 base respectively, with 5 bases between them. The CDR3 has 12 residues. The V gene's germline CDR1 is MNHEY and CDR2 SVGEGT. Sequenced material: blood buffy coat. V gene TRBV6-2 or TRBV6-3 combines with J gene TRBJ2-7; D remains ambiguous. The sequence was obtained from a woman aged 18 to 75 with a cervical HPV16 infection that either progressed to CIN3+ or cleared (not recorded which). Incomplete CDR3 DNA: TGTGCCAGCAGTTTCCAATCCTACGAG. Translating gives CASSFQSYE. The complete CDR3 protein is CASSFQSYEQYF.